This T cell receptor (beta chain) was profiled in a study of T cell repertoires in cytomegalovirus infection. Worth noting for this clonotype: The target antigen is unknown.

MiXCR, run by TCRdb on the reads, gives a single entry per CDR3 protein. The sample holds approximately 76,000 distinct CDR3 sequences, 35% to 45% seen once. The origin of this receptor is a human donor in good health (CMV status not recorded). Some clones in this sample may be carry-over from other donors' samples. The sequencing used CD8+ T cells from cultured PBMCs, collected from culture after CMV antigen stimulation.

The CDR3, as DNA: TGTGCCAGCAGCTTCAAACGAGATTGGGATCAGCCCCAGCATTTT. Protein product: CASSFKRDWDQPQHF. The genes are TRBV7-3 and TRBJ1-5, with D uncertain. Germline V gene lookup returns CDR1 SGHTA and CDR2 FQGTGA. This CDR3 has 15 amino acids. The V gene lost 3 bases and the J gene lost 5 bases, with 14 bases spanning the gap.